The 18 T cell receptor beta chains listed next were all sequenced from one sample in a study of T-cell reconstitution after alpha-beta-depleted transplantation in children. Unique molecular identifiers were built into the TCRbeta library. A single record per CDR3 protein comes from TCRdb applying MiXCR to the PCR reads. The sample includes approximately 120,000 distinct CDR3 sequences, about 9.5% of them seen just once. Specimen: PBMCs, mostly from graft donor cells, collected 180 days after TCRalphabeta/CD19-depleted stem cell transplant. The source is a girl less than two years old who had a stem cell transplant for combined immunodeficiency, so the T cells may come from the graft donor.

This sequence joins TRBV12-3 or TRBV12-4 and TRBJ2-1, with 7 bases lining up with TRBD2. The CDR3 is 17 amino acids. Trimming took 7 bases from V and 6 from J; bases not matched to a gene: 18. CDR3 nucleotide sequence: TGTGCCAGCACCCCCCTTACGGCGGCTAGCGGTCTCAATGAGCAGTTCTTC. Translating gives CASTPLTAASGLNEQFF.

This rearrangement joins TRBV4-3 to TRBJ2-2; D ambiguous. CDR3 length: 13 amino acids. Trimming left V 6 bases short and J 1 base short, with 6 bases between. Germline CDR1 LGHNA, CDR2 YSLEER. In DNA, the CDR3 is TGCGCCAGCAGGGCCCTGAACACCGGGGAGCTGTTTTTT. Translated, it gives CASRALNTGELFF.

In its sample, this clonotype was seen a few times. The V gene is TRBV12-3 or TRBV12-4, the J gene TRBJ1-5, with TRBD1 matching 8 bases. Losses at the gene ends were 7 bases for V and 4 bases for J; bases not matched to a gene: 6. This CDR3 spans 14 amino acids. This CDR3 is CASTQGGGNQPQHF. The CDR3 nucleotides read TGTGCCAGCACACAGGGGGGGGGTAATCAGCCCCAGCATTTT.

This clonotype was seen a handful of times. The chain recombines TRBV28 with TRBJ2-2; 8 positions agree with TRBD2. The CDR3 is 16 amino acids. Germline CDR1 is MDHEN and CDR2 is SYDVKM. The V segment lost 6 bases and the J segment 5 bases; nucleotides outside the gene matches: 11. CDR3 bases: TGTGCCAGCAGCCCCTCCGGGGGGGCCCTGACCGGGGAGCTGTTTTTT. It specifies CASSPSGGALTGELFF.

This clonotype was seen a few times. V usage is TRBV18 and J usage is TRBJ2-7; possibly TRBD2 for D (6 bases). The germline CDR1 and CDR2 sequences are KGHSH and LQKENI. The length of the CDR3 is 15 residues. The V end lost 6 bases, the J end lost 7 bases, and 22 bases lay between the germline ends. CDR3 loop: CASSPRGGLLGEQYF. The CDR3 coding sequence is TGTGCCAGCTCGCCCCGTGGAGGGCTACTTGGGGAGCAGTACTTC.

There are many counts of this clonotype. DNA for the CDR3: TGTGCCAGCAGCTTAGTGACAGGGGCGGGTGTAGAGACCCAGTACTTC. Translating it yields CASSLVTGAGVETQYF. The genes are TRBV7-2 and TRBJ2-5, with 8 bases identical to TRBD1. The CDR3 runs to 16 residues. Germline V lookup: CDR1 SGHTA, CDR2 FQGNSA. V was clipped by 1 base and J by 4 bases; unmatched bases: 8.

The chain links TRBV7-9 to TRBJ1-4; D gene unclear. Trimming stripped 3 bases from V and 10 bases from J, with 15 bases between. The V gene's germline CDR1 is SEHNR and CDR2 FQNEAQ (reference sequence). CDR3 length equals 14 residues. The CDR3 spells CASSFRAPGVKLFF. The CDR3 DNA reads TGTGCCAGCAGCTTCCGGGCCCCCGGAGTAAAACTGTTTTTT.

The sample holds a few counts of this clonotype. This chain connects TRBV5-6 to TRBJ2-7; D not certain. The CDR3 loop spans 17 amino acids. Looked up from germline, CDR1 is SGHDT and CDR2 is YYEEEE. The V end lost 1 base, the J end lost 4 bases, and 21 bases lay between the germline ends. The CDR3 region is CASSLITLLGTSYEQYF. In DNA, the CDR3 is TGTGCCAGCAGCTTGATAACCCTTCTAGGCACATCATACGAGCAGTACTTC.

The chain recombines TRBV20-1 with TRBJ1-4; 7 nucleotides match TRBD1. The germline V gene encodes CDR1 DFQATT and CDR2 SNEGSKA (reference sequence). This CDR3 is 13 amino acids long. V lost 5 bases and J lost 2; bases outside the gene matches: 2. The CDR3 DNA sequence: TGCAGTGCTGGACAGGCTACTAATGAAAAACTGTTTTTT. It specifies CSAGQATNEKLFF.

This clonotype was seen a handful of times. The V gene is TRBV5-6, the J gene TRBJ2-4, with TRBD1 matching over 10 bases. Looked up from germline, CDR1 is SGHDT and CDR2 is YYEEEE. J gave up 3 bases and V 6 bases, and 3 bases lay outside the gene matches. The CDR3 consists of 14 residues. The CDR3 is CASTWTGGKNIQYF. The CDR3 DNA reads as TGTGCCAGCACCTGGACAGGGGGCAAAAACATTCAGTACTTC.

This clonotype turned up a few times. The chain joins TRBV7-9 to TRBJ1-2, with D hard to call. CDR1 and CDR2 from the germline V gene are SEHNR and FQNEAQ (reference sequence). Trimming shortened V by 2 bases and J by 4 bases, and 8 bases separated the two germline ends. The CDR3 is 13 residues long. CDR3 in DNA: TGTGCCAGCAGCTTACTAGCAACCTATGGCTACACCTTC. Amino acids: CASSLLATYGYTF.

The chain uses TRBV29-1 and TRBJ2-1; tentative D call: TRBD2 (5 bases). V was clipped by 5 bases and J by 0 bases, with 17 bases between them. Germline V gives CDR1 SQVTM, CDR2 ANQGSEA. This CDR3 is built from 16 residues. The CDR3 DNA is TGCAGCGTTTATGGGAGCCGAACCAGCTCCTACAATGAGCAGTTCTTC. It specifies CSVYGSRTSSYNEQFF.

The sample holds a few counts of this clonotype. This rearrangement joins TRBV11-2 to TRBJ2-5; 10 nucleotides line up with TRBD1. This CDR3 contains 15 residues. The V gene end was trimmed by 5 bases and the J gene end by 1 base; junction bases not matched to a gene: 4. Per germline, CDR1 SGHAT and CDR2 FQNNGV. The CDR3 bases are TGTGCCAGCAGCCGGGGACAGGGGCCCCAAGAGACCCAGTACTTC. Translated: CASSRGQGPQETQYF. Full variable domain (missing parts from reference TRBV11-2 and TRBJ2-5): EAGVAQSPRYKIIEKRQSVAFWCNPISGHATLYWYQQILGQGPKLLIQFQNNGVVDDSQLPKDRFSAERLKGVDSTLKIQPAKLEDSAVYLCASSRGQGPQETQYFGPGTRLLVL.

The V call is TRBV29-1, the J call TRBJ1-1, with 10 positions matching TRBD1. Unmatched junction bases numbered 3, after V lost 3 bases and J lost 5 bases. This CDR3 is 13 amino acids long. CDR1 is SQVTM and CDR2 is ANQGSEA in the germline V gene. CDR3 nucleotide sequence: TGCAGCGTTGACGGACAGGGGGGTACTGAAGCTTTCTTT. Amino acid sequence: CSVDGQGGTEAFF.

V gene TRBV29-1 combines with J gene TRBJ2-7; 9 nucleotides match TRBD2. With 2 bases clipped from V and 7 bases from J, the junction kept 9 bases outside the gene matches. Germline V gene sequence: CDR1 SQVTM, CDR2 ANQGSEA. CDR3 length: 14 residues. Written as DNA, the CDR3 is TGCAGCGTTGAAAGCGGGAGGCCCCCAAGGGAGCAGTACTTC. This sequence encodes CSVESGRPPREQYF.

The chain is built from TRBV20-1 and TRBJ1-1, with D possibly TRBD1 on 6 matching bases. V lost 0 bases and J lost 8, with 19 bases in between. There are 15 residues in the CDR3. CDR1 and CDR2 from the germline V gene are DFQATT and SNEGSKA (reference sequence). DNA for the CDR3: TGCAGTGCTAGAGATGTTAAACAGGGAAGTTGGGAAGCTTTCTTT. As protein: CSARDVKQGSWEAFF.

This clonotype occurred a few times. This rearrangement joins TRBV29-1 to TRBJ2-3; no clear D. CDR1 is SQVTM and CDR2 is ANQGSEA in the germline V gene. Trimming removed 5 bases at V and 2 bases at J, with 8 bases between. The CDR3 runs to 12 residues. CDR3: CSVQVVTDTQYF. CDR3 bases: TGCAGCGTTCAGGTGGTCACAGATACGCAGTATTTT.

This sequence joins TRBV20-1 and TRBJ2-7, with TRBD2 matching over 7 bases. Unmatched junction bases numbered 9, after V lost 1 base and J lost 0 bases. The germline gives CDR1 DFQATT, CDR2 SNEGSKA (reference sequence). The CDR3 loop spans 16 amino acids. CDR3 sequence reads: CSARGPTSKTSYEQYF. As DNA, the CDR3 is TGCAGTGCTAGAGGGCCGACTAGCAAGACCTCCTACGAGCAGTACTTC.